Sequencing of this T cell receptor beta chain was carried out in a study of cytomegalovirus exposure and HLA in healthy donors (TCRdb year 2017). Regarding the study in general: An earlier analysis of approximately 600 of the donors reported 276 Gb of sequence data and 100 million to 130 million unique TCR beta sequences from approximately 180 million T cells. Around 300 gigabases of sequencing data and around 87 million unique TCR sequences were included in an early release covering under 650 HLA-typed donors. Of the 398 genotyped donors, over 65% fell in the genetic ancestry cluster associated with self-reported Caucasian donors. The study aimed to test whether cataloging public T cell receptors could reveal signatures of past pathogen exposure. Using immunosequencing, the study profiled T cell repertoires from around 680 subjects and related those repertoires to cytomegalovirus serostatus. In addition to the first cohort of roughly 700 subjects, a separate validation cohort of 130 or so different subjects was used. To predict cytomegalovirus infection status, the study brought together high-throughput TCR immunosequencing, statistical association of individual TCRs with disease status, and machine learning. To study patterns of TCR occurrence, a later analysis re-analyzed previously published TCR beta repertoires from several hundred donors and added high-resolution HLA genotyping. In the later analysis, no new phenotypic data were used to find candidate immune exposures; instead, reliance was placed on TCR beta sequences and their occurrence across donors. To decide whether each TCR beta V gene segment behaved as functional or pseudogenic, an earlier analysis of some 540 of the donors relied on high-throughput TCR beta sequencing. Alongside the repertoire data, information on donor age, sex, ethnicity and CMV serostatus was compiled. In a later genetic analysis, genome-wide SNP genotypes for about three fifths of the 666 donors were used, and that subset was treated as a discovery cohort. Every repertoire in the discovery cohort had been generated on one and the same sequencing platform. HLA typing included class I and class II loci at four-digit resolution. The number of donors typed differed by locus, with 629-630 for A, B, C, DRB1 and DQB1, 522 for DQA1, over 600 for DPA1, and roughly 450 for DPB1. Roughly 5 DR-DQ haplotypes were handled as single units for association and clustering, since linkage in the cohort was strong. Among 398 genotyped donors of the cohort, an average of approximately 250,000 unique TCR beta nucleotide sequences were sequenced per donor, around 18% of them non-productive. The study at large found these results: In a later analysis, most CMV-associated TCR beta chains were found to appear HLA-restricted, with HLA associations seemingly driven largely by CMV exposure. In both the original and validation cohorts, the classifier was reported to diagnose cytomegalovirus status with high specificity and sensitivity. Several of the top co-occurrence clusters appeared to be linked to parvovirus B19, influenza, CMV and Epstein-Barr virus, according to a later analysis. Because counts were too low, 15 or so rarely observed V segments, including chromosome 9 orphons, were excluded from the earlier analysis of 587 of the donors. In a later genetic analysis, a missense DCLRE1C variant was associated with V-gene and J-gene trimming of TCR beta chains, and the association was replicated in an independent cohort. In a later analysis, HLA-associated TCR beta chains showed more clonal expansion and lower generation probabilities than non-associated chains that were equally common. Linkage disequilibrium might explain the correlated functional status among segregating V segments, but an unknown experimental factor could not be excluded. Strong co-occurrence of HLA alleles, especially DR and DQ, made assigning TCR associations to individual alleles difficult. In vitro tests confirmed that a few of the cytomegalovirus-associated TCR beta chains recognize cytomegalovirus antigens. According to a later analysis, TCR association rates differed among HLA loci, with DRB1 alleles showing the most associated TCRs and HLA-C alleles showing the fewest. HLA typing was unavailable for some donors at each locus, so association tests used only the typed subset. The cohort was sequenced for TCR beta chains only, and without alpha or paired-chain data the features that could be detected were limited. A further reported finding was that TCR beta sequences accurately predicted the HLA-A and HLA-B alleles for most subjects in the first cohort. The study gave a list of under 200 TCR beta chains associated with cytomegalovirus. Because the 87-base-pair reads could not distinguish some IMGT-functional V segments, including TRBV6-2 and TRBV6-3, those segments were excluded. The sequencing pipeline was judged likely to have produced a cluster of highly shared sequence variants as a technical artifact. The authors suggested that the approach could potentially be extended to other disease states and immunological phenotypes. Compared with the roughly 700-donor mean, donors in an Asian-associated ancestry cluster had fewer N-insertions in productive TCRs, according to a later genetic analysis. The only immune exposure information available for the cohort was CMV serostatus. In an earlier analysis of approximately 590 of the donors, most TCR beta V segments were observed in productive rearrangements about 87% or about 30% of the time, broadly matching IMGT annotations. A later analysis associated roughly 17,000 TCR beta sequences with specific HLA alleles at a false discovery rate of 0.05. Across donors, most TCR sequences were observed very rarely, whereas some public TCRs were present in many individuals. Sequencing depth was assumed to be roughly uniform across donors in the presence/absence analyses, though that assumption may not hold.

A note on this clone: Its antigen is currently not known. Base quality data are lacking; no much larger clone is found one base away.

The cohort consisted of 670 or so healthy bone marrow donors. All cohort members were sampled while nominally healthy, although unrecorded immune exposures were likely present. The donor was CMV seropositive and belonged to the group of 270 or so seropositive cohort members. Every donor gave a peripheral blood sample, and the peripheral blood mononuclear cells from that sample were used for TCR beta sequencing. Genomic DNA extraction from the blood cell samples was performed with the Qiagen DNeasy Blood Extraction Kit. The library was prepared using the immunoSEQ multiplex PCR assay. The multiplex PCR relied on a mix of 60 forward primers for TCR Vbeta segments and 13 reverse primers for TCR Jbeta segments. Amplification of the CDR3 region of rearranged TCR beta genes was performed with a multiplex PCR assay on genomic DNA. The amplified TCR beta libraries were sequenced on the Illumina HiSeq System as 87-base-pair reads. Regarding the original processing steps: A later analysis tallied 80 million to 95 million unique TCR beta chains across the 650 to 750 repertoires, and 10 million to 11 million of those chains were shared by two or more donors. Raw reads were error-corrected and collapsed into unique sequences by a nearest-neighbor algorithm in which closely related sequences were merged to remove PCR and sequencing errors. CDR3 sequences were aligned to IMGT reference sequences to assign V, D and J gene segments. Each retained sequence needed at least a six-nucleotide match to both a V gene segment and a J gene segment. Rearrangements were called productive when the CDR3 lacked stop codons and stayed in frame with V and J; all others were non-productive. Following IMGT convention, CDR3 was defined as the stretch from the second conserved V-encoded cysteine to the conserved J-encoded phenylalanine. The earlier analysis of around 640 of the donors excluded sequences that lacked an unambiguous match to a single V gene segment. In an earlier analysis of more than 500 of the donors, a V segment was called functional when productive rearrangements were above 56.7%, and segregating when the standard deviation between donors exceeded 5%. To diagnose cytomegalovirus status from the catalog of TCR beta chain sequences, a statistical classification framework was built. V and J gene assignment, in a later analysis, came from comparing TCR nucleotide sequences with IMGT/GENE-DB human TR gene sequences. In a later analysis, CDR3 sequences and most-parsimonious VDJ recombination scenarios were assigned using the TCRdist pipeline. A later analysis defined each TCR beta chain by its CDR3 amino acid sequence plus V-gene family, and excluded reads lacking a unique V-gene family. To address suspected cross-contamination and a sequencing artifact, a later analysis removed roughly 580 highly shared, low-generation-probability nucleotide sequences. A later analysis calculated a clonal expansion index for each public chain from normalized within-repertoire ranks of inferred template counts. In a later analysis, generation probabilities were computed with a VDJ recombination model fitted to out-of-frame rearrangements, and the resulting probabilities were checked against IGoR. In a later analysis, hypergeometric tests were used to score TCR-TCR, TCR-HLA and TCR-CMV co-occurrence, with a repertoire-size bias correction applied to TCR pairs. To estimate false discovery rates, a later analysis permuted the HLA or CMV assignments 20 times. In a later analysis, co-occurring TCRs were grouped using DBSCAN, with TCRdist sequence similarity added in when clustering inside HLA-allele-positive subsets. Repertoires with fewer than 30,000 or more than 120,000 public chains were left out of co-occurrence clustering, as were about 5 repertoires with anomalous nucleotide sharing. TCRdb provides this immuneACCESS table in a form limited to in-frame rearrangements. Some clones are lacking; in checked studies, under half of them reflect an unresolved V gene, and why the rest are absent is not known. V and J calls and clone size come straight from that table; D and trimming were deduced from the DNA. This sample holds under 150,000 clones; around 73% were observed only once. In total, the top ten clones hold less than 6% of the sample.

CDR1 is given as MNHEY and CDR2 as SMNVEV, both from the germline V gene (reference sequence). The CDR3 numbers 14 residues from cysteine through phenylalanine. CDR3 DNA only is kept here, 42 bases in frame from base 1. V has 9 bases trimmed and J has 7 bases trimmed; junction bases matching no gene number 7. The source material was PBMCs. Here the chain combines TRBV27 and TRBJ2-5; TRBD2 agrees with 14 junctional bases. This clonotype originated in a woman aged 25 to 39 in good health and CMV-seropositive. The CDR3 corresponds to CASRTSGGIGTQYF. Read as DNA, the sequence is TGTGCCAGTCGGACTAGCGGGGGGATAGGGACCCAGTACTTC.